This section outlines one TCR beta chain sequence together with its context. TCRdb's table, derived via immunoSEQ multiplex PCR, lists solely in-frame clones and lacks some. The sample has about 70,000 clones, 95% seen once. This entry belongs to a study of technical replicates of blood from a few donors. The CDR3 totals 15 residues. V gave up 2 bases and J gave up 2 bases, with 12 bases separating them. CDR1 and CDR2 (germline): SEHNR, FQNEAQ (reference sequence). The TCR sequence derives from a human donor in good health. The chain carries TRBV7-9 and TRBJ1-2; D gene unclear. The sample was T cells isolated from PBMCs. CDR3 region: CASSLSSYRNYGYTF. The DNA of the CDR3 is TGTGCCAGCAGCTTAAGTTCCTATCGCAACTATGGCTACACCTTC. The entire variable domain, with the rest obtained from reference TRBV7-9 and TRBJ1-2, is as follows: DTGVSQNPRHKITKRGQNVTFRCDPISEHNRLYWYRQTLGQGPEFLTYFQNEAQLEKSRLLSDRFSAERPKGSFSTLEIQRTEQGDSAMYLCASSLSSYRNYGYTFGSGTRLTVV.